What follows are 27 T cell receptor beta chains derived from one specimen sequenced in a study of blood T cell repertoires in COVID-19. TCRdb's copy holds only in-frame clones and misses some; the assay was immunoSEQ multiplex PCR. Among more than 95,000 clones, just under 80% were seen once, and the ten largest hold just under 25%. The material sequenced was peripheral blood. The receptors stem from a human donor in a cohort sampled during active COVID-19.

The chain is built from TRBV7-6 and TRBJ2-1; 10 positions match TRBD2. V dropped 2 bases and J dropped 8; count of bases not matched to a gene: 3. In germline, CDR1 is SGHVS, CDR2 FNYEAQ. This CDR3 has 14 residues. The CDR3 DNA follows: TGTGCCAGCAGCTTAACTAGCGGGATATATGAGCAGTTCTTC. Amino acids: CASSLTSGIYEQFF.

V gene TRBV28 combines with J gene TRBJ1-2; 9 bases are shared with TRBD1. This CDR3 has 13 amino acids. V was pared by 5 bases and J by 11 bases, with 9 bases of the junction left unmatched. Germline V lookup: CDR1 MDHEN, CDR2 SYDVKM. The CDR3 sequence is CASSPQDRGGYTF. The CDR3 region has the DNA TGTGCCAGCAGTCCACAGGACAGGGGAGGATACACCTTC.

The CDR3 is CASRIGTGTDTQYF. DNA for the CDR3: TGTGCCAGCAGGATTGGGACAGGGACAGATACGCAGTATTTT. This chain joins TRBV2 and TRBJ2-3; TRBD1 agrees at 9 bases. V was pared by 6 bases and J by 3 bases, with 4 bases of the junction left unmatched. Germline loops: CDR1 SNHLY, CDR2 FYNNEI. The CDR3 extends over 14 amino acids.

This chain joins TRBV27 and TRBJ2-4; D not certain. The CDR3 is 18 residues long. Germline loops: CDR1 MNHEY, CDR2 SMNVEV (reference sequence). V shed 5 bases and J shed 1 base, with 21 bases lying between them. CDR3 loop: CASSVRDNPLGAKNIQYF. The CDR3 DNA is TGTGCCAGCAGTGTTCGAGACAACCCCCTGGGCGCCAAAAACATTCAGTACTTC.

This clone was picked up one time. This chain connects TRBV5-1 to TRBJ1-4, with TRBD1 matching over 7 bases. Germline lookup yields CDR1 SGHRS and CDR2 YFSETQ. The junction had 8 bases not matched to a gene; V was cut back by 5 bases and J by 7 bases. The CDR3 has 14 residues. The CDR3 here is CASRLTGDLEKLFF. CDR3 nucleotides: TGCGCCAGCAGGCTTACAGGGGATCTTGAAAAACTGTTTTTT.

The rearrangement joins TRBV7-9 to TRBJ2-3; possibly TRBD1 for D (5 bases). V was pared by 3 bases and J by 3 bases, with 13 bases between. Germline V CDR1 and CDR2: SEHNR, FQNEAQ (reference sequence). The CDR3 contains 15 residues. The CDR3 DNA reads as TGTGCCAGCAGCTTGGGCAGGGAAGGGACAGATACGCAGTATTTT. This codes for CASSLGREGTDTQYF.

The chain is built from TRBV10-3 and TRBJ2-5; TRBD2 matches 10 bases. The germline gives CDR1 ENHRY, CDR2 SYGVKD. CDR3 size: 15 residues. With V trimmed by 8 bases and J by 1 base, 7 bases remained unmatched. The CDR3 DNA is TGTGCCATCCGCGGGGGACTAGCGTCCCAAGAGACCCAGTACTTC. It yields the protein CAIRGGLASQETQYF.

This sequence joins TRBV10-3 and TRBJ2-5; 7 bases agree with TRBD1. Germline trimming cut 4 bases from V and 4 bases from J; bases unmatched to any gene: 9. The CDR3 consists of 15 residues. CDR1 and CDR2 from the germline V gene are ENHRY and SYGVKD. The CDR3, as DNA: TGTGCCATCAGTGCCGGACAGGTCTCTCGAGAGACCCAGTACTTC. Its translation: CAISAGQVSRETQYF.

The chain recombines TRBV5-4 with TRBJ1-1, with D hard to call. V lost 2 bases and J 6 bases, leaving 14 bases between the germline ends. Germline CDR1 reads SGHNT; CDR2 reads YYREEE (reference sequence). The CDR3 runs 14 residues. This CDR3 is CASSFADSESEAFF. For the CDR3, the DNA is TGTGCCAGCAGCTTCGCAGACTCGGAGTCTGAAGCTTTCTTT.

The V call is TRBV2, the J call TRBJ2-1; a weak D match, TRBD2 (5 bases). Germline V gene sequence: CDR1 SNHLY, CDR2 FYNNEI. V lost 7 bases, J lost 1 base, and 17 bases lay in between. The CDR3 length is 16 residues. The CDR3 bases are TGTGCCAGCATCAGAGGCGGTGAGGGATCCTACAATGAGCAGTTCTTC. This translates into CASIRGGEGSYNEQFF.

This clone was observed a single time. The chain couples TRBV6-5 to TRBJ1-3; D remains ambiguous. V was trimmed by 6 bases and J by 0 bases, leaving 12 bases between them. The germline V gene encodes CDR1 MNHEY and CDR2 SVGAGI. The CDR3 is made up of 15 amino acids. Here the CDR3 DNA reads TGTGCCAGCAGCCCCACCTCTAGCTCTGGAAACACCATATATTTT. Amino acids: CASSPTSSSGNTIYF.

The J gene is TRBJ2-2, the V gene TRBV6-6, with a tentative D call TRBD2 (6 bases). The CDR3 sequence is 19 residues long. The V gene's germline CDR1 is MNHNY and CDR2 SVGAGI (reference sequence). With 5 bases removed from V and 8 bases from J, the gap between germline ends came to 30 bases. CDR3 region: CASSRGTPKKTTPVGELFF. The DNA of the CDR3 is TGTGCCAGCAGTCGCGGGACTCCGAAAAAAACGACTCCCGTTGGGGAGCTGTTTTTT.

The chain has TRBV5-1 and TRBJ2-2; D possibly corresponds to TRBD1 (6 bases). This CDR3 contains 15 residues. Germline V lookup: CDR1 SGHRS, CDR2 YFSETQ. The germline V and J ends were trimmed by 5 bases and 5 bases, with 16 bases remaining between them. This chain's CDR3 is CASRSGTQETGELFF. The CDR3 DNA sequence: TGCGCCAGCAGGTCCGGGACACAAGAAACCGGGGAGCTGTTTTTT. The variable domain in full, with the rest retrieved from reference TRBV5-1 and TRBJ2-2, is KAGVTQTPRYLIKTRGQQVTLSCSPISGHRSVSWYQQTPGQGLQFLFEYFSETQRNKGNFPGRFSGRQFSNSRSEMNVSTLELGDSALYLCASRSGTQETGELFFGEGSRLTVL.

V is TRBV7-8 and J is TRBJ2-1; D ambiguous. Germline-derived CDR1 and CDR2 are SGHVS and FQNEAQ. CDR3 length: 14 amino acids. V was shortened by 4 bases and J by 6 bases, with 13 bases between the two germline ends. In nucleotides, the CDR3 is TGTGCCAGCAGCTCGCAAGGCAGAGGCAATGAGCAGTTCTTC. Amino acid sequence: CASSSQGRGNEQFF.

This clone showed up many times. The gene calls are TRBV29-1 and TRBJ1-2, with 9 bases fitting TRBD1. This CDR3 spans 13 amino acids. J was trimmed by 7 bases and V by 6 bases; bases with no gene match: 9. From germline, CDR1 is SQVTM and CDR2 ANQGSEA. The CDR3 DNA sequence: TGCAGCGTCCCGGGACAGGGAGTATCTGGCTACACCTTC. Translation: CSVPGQGVSGYTF.

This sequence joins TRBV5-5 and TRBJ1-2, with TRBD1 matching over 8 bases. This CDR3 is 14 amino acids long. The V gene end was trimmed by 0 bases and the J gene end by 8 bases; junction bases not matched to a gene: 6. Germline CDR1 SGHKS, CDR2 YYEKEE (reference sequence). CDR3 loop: CASSLATGARGYTF. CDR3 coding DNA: TGTGCCAGCAGCTTGGCGACAGGGGCGCGGGGCTACACCTTC. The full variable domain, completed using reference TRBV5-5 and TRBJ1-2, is DAGVTQSPTHLIKTRGQQVTLRCSPISGHKSVSWYQQVLGQGPQFIFQYYEKEERGRGNFPDRFSARQFPNYSSELNVNALLLGDSALYLCASSLATGARGYTFGSGTRLTVV.

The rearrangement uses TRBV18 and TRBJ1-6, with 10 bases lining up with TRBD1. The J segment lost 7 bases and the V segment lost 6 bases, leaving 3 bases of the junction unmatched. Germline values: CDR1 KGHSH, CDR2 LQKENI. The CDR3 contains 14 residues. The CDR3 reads CASSRDRGNSPLHF. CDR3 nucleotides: TGTGCCAGCTCGCGGGACAGGGGAAATTCACCCCTCCACTTT.

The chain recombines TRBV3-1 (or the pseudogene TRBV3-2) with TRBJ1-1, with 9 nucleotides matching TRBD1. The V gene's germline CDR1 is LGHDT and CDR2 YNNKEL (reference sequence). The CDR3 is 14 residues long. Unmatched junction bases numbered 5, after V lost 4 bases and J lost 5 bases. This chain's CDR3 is CASSLGQGSTEAFF. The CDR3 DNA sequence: TGTGCCAGCAGCCTAGGACAGGGGAGTACTGAAGCTTTCTTT.

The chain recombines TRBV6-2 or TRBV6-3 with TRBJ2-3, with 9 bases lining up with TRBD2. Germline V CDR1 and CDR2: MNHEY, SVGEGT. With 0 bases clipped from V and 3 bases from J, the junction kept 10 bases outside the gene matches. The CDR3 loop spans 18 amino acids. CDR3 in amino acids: CASSYSSTAGGLTDTQYF. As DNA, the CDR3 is TGTGCCAGCAGTTACTCGAGTACAGCGGGGGGCCTTACAGATACGCAGTATTTT.

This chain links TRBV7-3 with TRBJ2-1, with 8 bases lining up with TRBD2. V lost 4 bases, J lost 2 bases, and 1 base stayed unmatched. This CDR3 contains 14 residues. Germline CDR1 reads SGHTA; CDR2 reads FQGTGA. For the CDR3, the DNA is TGTGCCAGCAGCTCAGCGGGAGCCTACAATGAGCAGTTCTTC. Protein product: CASSSAGAYNEQFF.

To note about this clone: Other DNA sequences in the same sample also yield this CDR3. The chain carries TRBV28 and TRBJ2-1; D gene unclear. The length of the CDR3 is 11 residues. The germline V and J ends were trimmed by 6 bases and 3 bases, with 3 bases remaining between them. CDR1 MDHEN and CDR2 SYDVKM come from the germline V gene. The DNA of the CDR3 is TGTGCCAGCAGCCACTACAATGAGCAGTTCTTC. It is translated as CASSHYNEQFF.

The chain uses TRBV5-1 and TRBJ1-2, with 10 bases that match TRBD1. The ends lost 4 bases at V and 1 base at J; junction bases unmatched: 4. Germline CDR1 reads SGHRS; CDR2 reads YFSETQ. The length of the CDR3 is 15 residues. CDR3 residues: CASSNRDRGNYGYTF. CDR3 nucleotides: TGCGCCAGCAGCAACCGGGACAGGGGTAACTATGGCTACACCTTC.

CDR3 residues: CASSEDWTSIYEQYF. The CDR3, as DNA: TGTGCCAGCAGTGAAGACTGGACTAGCATTTACGAGCAGTACTTC. The chain is built from TRBV6-1 and TRBJ2-7, with 8 positions matching TRBD2. Trimming at V came to 1 base and at J to 4 bases, leaving 6 bases not matched to a gene. The CDR3 covers 15 residues. Germline CDR1 MNHNS, CDR2 SASEGT.

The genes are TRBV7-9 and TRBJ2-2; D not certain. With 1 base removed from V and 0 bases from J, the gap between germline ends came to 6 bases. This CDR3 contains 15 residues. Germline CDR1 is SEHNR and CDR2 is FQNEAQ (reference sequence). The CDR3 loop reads CASSLGQSNTGELFF. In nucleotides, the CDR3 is TGTGCCAGCAGCTTAGGGCAGTCGAACACCGGGGAGCTGTTTTTT.

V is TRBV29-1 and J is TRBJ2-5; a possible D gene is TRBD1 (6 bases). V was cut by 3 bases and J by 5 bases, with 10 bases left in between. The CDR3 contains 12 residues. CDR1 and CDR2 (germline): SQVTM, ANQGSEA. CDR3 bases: TGCAGCGTTGATGGGGGCCGGGAGACCCAGTACTTC. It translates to CSVDGGRETQYF.

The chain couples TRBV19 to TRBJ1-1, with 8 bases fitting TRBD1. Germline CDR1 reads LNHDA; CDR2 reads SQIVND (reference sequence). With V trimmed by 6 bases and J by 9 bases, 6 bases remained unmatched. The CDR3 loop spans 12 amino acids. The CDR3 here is CASRFRDRQAFF. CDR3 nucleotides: TGTGCCAGTAGATTCCGGGACAGGCAAGCTTTCTTT.

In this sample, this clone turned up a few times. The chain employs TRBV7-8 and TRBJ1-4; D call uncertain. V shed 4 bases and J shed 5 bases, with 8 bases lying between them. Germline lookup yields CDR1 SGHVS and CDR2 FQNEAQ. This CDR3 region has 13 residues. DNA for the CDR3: TGTGCCAGCAGCTCCGGGTCGAATGAAAAACTGTTTTTT. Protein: CASSSGSNEKLFF.